What follows are 18 T cell receptor beta chains derived from one specimen sequenced in a study of identical twins. MiXCR, applied by TCRdb to the 5' RACE reads, yields one record per CDR3 protein. Among roughly 200,000 distinct CDR3 sequences listed, more than 15% were seen once. These data were also filed under a second study, of T cells expressing NK-cell markers.

The source material was CD8+ T cells sorted from blood. The receptor source for this set is a woman between 18 and 30 years old in good health.

This clonotype occurred a few times. V and J are TRBV29-1 and TRBJ2-1, with no clear D. CDR1 is SQVTM and CDR2 is ANQGSEA in the germline V gene. V was pared by 4 bases and J by 5 bases, with 9 bases between. The length of the CDR3 is 12 residues. CDR3 sequence: CSVVGEHNEQFF. The CDR3 nucleotides are TGCAGCGTTGTAGGTGAACACAATGAGCAGTTCTTC.

This clonotype came up a few times. This rearrangement joins TRBV7-6 to TRBJ2-1; no firm D call. Per germline, CDR1 SGHVS and CDR2 FNYEAQ. Trimming removed 5 bases from V and 7 bases from J, with 15 bases in between. The CDR3 has 14 amino acids. CDR3 region: CASSRTAVLNEQFF. The DNA of the CDR3 is TGTGCCAGCAGCCGAACCGCGGTATTAAATGAGCAGTTCTTC.

This clonotype has a single count. This chain joins TRBV29-1 and TRBJ2-1; 9 nucleotides agree with TRBD2. After removal of 3 bases from V and 9 bases from J, the junction contained 9 bases not matched to a gene. Germline CDR1 and CDR2: SQVTM and ANQGSEA. CDR3 length: 14 residues. For the CDR3, the DNA is TGCAGCGTTGAGGGGCTAGCGGGACGAGGTGAGCAGTTCTTC. It translates to CSVEGLAGRGEQFF.

This clonotype was recorded a few times. The chain combines TRBV6-1 with TRBJ1-1; D unclear. The CDR3 extends over 14 amino acids. Germline V gene sequence: CDR1 MNHNS, CDR2 SASEGT. The germline V and J ends were trimmed by 10 bases and 1 base, with 16 bases remaining between them. The CDR3 sequence is CATSDGQKNTEAFF. The CDR3 DNA reads as TGTGCCACTTCGGACGGTCAGAAGAACACTGAAGCTTTCTTT.

In its sample, this clonotype was seen a few times. This sequence joins TRBV12-3 or TRBV12-4 and TRBJ2-7, with TRBD1 identical over 11 bases. This CDR3 contains 13 residues. The J segment lost 5 bases and the V segment lost 6 bases, leaving 3 bases of the junction unmatched. The CDR3 DNA reads TGTGCCAGCAGAGGACAGGGGGCCGACGAGCAGTACTTC. The encoded protein is CASRGQGADEQYF.

The rearrangement joins TRBV11-3 to TRBJ2-2; the match to TRBD1 covers 12 bases. Germline V lookup: CDR1 SGHNT, CDR2 YENEEA. Unmatched junction bases numbered 9, after V lost 6 bases and J lost 4 bases. This CDR3 is 17 amino acids long. DNA of the CDR3: TGTGCCAGCAGGCCAACCCCGGGACAGGGGGCCACCGGGGAGCTGTTTTTT. It translates to CASRPTPGQGATGELFF.

At least ten counts were recorded for this clonotype. The V gene is TRBV20-1, the J gene TRBJ2-5, with TRBD1 as a possible D gene (6 bases). The V end lost 3 bases, the J end lost 3 bases, and 14 bases lay between the germline ends. Looked up from germline, CDR1 is DFQATT and CDR2 is SNEGSKA (reference sequence). The CDR3 loop spans 14 amino acids. Here the CDR3 reads CSARGADRKETQYF. CDR3 DNA: TGCAGTGCTAGGGGGGCGGATCGGAAAGAGACCCAGTACTTC.

J is TRBJ2-7 and V is TRBV25-1; D not resolved. Germline CDR1 is MGHDK and CDR2 is SYGVNS. CDR3 size: 16 residues. Trimming removed 3 bases from V and 2 bases from J, with 17 bases in between. CDR3 bases: TGTGCCAGCAGTGAGGTGCAAGGTGCTGACGCCTACGAGCAGTACTTC. Its protein is CASSEVQGADAYEQYF.

This clonotype occurred a few times. V usage is TRBV20-1 and J usage is TRBJ2-1; D is possibly TRBD1 (5 bases). With 0 bases removed from V and 8 bases from J, the gap between germline ends came to 11 bases. The germline V gene has CDR1 DFQATT and CDR2 SNEGSKA (reference sequence). This CDR3 spans 13 amino acids. The CDR3 nucleotides read TGCAGTGCTAGAGATCAGGGTTTCGATGAGCAGTTCTTC. Translated, it gives CSARDQGFDEQFF.

This chain uses TRBV4-2 with TRBJ2-3; D ambiguous. This CDR3 has 15 residues. The germline CDR1 and CDR2 sequences are LGHNA and YNFKEQ. V was cut by 7 bases and J by 4 bases, with 18 bases left in between. The CDR3 reads CASNSEPGLADTQYF. The CDR3 DNA follows: TGTGCCAGCAATTCCGAACCCGGTTTAGCAGATACGCAGTATTTT.

This clonotype was seen a few times. The CDR3 nucleotides are TGTGCCAGCAGCGGCAGGGAATACGCACCCCTCCACTTT. As protein: CASSGREYAPLHF. The chain is built from TRBV9 and TRBJ1-6, with D perhaps matching TRBD1 (5 bases). The V and J ends lost 3 bases and 11 bases respectively, with 12 bases between them. CDR1 and CDR2 from the germline V gene are SGDLS and YYNGEE. This CDR3 region has 13 residues.

This clonotype was seen a handful of times. V is TRBV12-3 or TRBV12-4 and J is TRBJ2-5, with 7 bases that match TRBD2. V lost 6 bases and J lost 6; bases outside the gene matches: 7. This CDR3 spans 13 amino acids. CDR3 DNA sequence: TGTGCCAGCAGACCCTCTAGCGGCCAGACCCAGTACTTC. Translated: CASRPSSGQTQYF.

The chain has TRBV12-3 or TRBV12-4 and TRBJ2-2, with D possibly TRBD2 on 5 matching bases. The CDR3 contains 13 residues. Between the trimmed V and J ends, which lost 5 bases and 5 bases, there was a span of 9 bases. The CDR3 spells CASSRTFTGELFF. For the CDR3, the DNA is TGTGCCAGCAGTCGGACTTTTACCGGGGAGCTGTTTTTT.

This clonotype was seen a handful of times. V is TRBV29-1 and J is TRBJ2-7; D might be TRBD1 (6 bases). Trimming pared 6 bases from V and 1 base from J, leaving 10 bases between. CDR1 SQVTM and CDR2 ANQGSEA come from the germline V gene. The CDR3 loop spans 12 amino acids. The CDR3 DNA reads TGCAGCGTCGCCGGACAGTCCTACGAGCAGTACTTC. Translation: CSVAGQSYEQYF.

V and J are TRBV29-1 and TRBJ2-4; D unclear. Germline V gene lookup returns CDR1 SQVTM and CDR2 ANQGSEA. Trimming left V 4 bases short and J 2 bases short, with 9 bases between. The CDR3 totals 13 residues. The CDR3 nucleotides are TGCAGCGTTGTAGGGTCCTCCAAAAACATTCAGTACTTC. Translation gives CSVVGSSKNIQYF. The full variable domain, in which reference TRBV29-1 and TRBJ2-4 provide the parts outside the CDR3, is SAVISQKPSRDICQRGTSLTIQCQVDSQVTMMFWYRQQPGQSLTLIATANQGSEATYESGFVIDKFPISRPNLTFSTLTVSNMSPEDSSIYLCSVVGSSKNIQYFGAGTRLSVL.

About this clonotype: The junction and the germline gene differ at one end; a read error may be behind it. V and J are TRBV11-2 and TRBJ2-2, with D tentatively TRBD1 (7 bases). There are 17 residues in the CDR3. The germline CDR1 and CDR2 sequences are SGHAT and FQNNGV. CDR3 region: CASSVLVGGGITRELFF. Written as DNA, the CDR3 is TGTGCCAGCAGCGTTTTGGTCGGAGGGGGCATCACCAGGGAGCTGTTTTTT.

The genes are TRBV5-1 and TRBJ2-7, with D perhaps TRBD2 (6 bases). Germline loops: CDR1 SGHRS, CDR2 YFSETQ. This CDR3 region has 14 residues. The V gene lost 4 bases and the J gene lost 2 bases, with 13 bases spanning the gap. CDR3 loop: CASSSTGLTYEQYF. CDR3 bases: TGCGCCAGCAGCAGTACGGGACTTACCTACGAGCAGTACTTC.

The gene calls are TRBV7-6 and TRBJ2-1; D tentatively reads TRBD1 or TRBD2 (6 bases each). The CDR3 is 14 amino acids. The germline V gene encodes CDR1 SGHVS and CDR2 FNYEAQ. Trimming cost V 5 bases and J 9 bases, with 17 bases left between them. Here the CDR3 DNA reads TGTGCCAGCAGCCCGTCGGGGGCCAAGGGTGAGCAGTTCTTC. Translating gives CASSPSGAKGEQFF.